The 28 T cell receptor beta chains in this list originate from one sample, sequenced in a study of T cell clonotyping in hematopoietic cell transplantation. Time point reported: recipient sample about 28 days before transplant, after cytoreduction. Generated by immunoSEQ multiplex PCR, the TCRdb table keeps only in-frame clones and is missing some. The repertoire holds roughly 44,000 clones, about 85% seen once, with approximately 2.9% in the top ten. Sequenced here: peripheral blood mononuclear cells, sampled before stem cell transplant. The receptors derive from a man aged 55 to 69 with acute myeloid leukemia. Some clones in this sample may be carry-over from other donors' samples.

The CDR3 sequence: CASSLDQASGGPIQETQYF. CDR3 DNA: TGTGCCAGCAGCTTAGATCAGGCTAGCGGGGGACCCATCCAAGAGACCCAGTACTTC. The genes are TRBV11-2 and TRBJ2-5; 10 bases are shared with TRBD2. The junction had 11 bases not matched to a gene; V was cut back by 0 bases and J by 1 base. The germline gives CDR1 SGHAT, CDR2 FQNNGV. CDR3 length: 19 amino acids. Full variable domain (rest looked up from reference TRBV11-2 and TRBJ2-5): EAGVAQSPRYKIIEKRQSVAFWCNPISGHATLYWYQQILGQGPKLLIQFQNNGVVDDSQLPKDRFSAERLKGVDSTLKIQPAKLEDSAVYLCASSLDQASGGPIQETQYFGPGTRLLVL.

The chain uses TRBV2 and TRBJ1-6; D is undetermined. The CDR3 consists of 17 residues. Germline CDR1 SNHLY, CDR2 FYNNEI. V lost 1 base to trimming and J lost 0 bases, with 10 bases between them. CDR3 region: CASSEEEASSYNSPLHF. The CDR3 coding sequence is TGTGCCAGCAGTGAAGAGGAGGCGAGCTCCTATAATTCACCCCTCCACTTT.

The chain has TRBV7-2 and TRBJ1-3; possible D gene TRBD1, 6 bases. Germline CDR1 reads SGHTA; CDR2 reads FQGNSA. Trimming stripped 0 bases from V and 0 bases from J, with 9 bases between. The CDR3 has 16 residues. The CDR3 sequence is CASSLALGASGNTIYF. The CDR3, as DNA: TGTGCCAGCAGCTTAGCGTTGGGGGCCTCTGGAAACACCATATATTTT.

V gene TRBV29-1 combines with J gene TRBJ1-4; no clear D. Germline V lookup: CDR1 SQVTM, CDR2 ANQGSEA. The CDR3 contains 13 residues. Trimming left V 2 bases short and J 4 bases short, with 8 bases between. The CDR3 is CSVELRLNEKLFF. CDR3 nucleotides: TGCAGCGTTGAACTACGACTTAATGAAAAACTGTTTTTT.

Here the CDR3 DNA reads TGTGCCAGCAGTGAAGCTGGGGGGGCAGACTATGGCTACACCTTC. Its translation: CASSEAGGADYGYTF. This chain joins TRBV2 and TRBJ1-2; maybe TRBD1 (6 bases). The germline V gene has CDR1 SNHLY and CDR2 FYNNEI. The CDR3 length is 15 residues. Trimming stripped 0 bases from V and 3 bases from J, with 11 bases between.

CDR3 in amino acids: CASSFLSSGGRRNEQFF. Here the CDR3 DNA reads TGTGCCAGCAGCTTTTTGTCTAGCGGGGGCCGAAGGAATGAGCAGTTCTTC. The V call is TRBV7-2, the J call TRBJ2-1, with TRBD2 identical over 10 bases. Per the germline V gene, CDR1 is SGHTA and CDR2 is FQGNSA. V was pared by 3 bases and J by 7 bases, with 12 bases of the junction left unmatched. There are 17 residues in the CDR3.

CDR3 sequence reads: CSVEYLNSWGFF. CDR3 sequence (DNA): TGCAGCGTCGAATACCTTAACTCCTGGGGGTTCTTC. This chain connects TRBV29-1 to TRBJ2-1; D not certain. The V end lost 6 bases, the J end lost 15 bases, and 21 bases lay between the germline ends. The length of the CDR3 is 12 residues. Germline lookup yields CDR1 SQVTM and CDR2 ANQGSEA.

The rearrangement joins TRBV11-2 to TRBJ1-5; D not certain. In germline, CDR1 is SGHAT, CDR2 FQNNGV. Trimming stripped 3 bases from V and 1 base from J, with 7 bases between. The CDR3 spans 14 residues. The CDR3 nucleotides read TGTGCCAGCAGCTTTCGGGAGAGCAATCAGCCCCAGCATTTT. Its translation: CASSFRESNQPQHF.

The chain has TRBV6-1 and TRBJ1-1, with TRBD1 matching over 10 bases. J gave up 5 bases and V 4 bases, and 10 bases lay outside the gene matches. Germline V gene lookup returns CDR1 MNHNS and CDR2 SASEGT. CDR3 size: 16 residues. CDR3 nucleotides: TGTGCCAGCAGTGCCGGGACAGGGGTATCAGGGACTGAAGCTTTCTTT. Translating gives CASSAGTGVSGTEAFF.

The rearrangement links TRBV7-2 to TRBJ2-3; D gene ambiguous. Germline loops: CDR1 SGHTA, CDR2 FQGNSA. There are 17 residues in the CDR3. V lost 2 bases to trimming and J lost 4 bases, with 19 bases between them. The CDR3 region has the DNA TGTGCCAGCAGCTTAACCCCATCGGCAGTATTGTCAGATACGCAGTATTTT. It yields the protein CASSLTPSAVLSDTQYF.

This rearrangement joins TRBV25-1 to TRBJ2-1; D gene uncertain. Between the trimmed V and J ends, which lost 4 bases and 9 bases, there was a span of 10 bases. Germline CDR1 reads MGHDK; CDR2 reads SYGVNS. CDR3 length: 12 residues. CDR3 sequence: CASSVTVIEQFF. The CDR3 coding sequence is TGTGCCAGCAGTGTGACGGTCATTGAGCAGTTCTTC.

In its sample, this clone was seen once. The rearrangement joins TRBV7-3 to TRBJ2-3; 12 nucleotides match TRBD2. Germline V lookup: CDR1 SGHTA, CDR2 FQGTGA. The trim removed 6 bases at V and 5 bases at J, leaving 3 bases unmatched. The CDR3 loop spans 14 amino acids. The CDR3 DNA is TGTGCCAGCAGACTAGCGGGGGGTCGAGATACGCAGTATTTT. This sequence encodes CASRLAGGRDTQYF.

Notes on this clone: One end of the junction varies from germline; a read error may be responsible. The chain joins TRBV10-3 to TRBJ1-2; D is unclear. The CDR3 has 9 amino acids. Germline values: CDR1 ENHRY, CDR2 SYGVKD. The CDR3 region has the DNA TGTGCCATCAGTGAGGATCGTTTCTTC. It encodes CAISEDRFF.

The chain combines TRBV5-4 with TRBJ2-4; 9 nucleotides agree with TRBD1. V lost 4 bases, J lost 7 bases, and 9 bases stayed unmatched. CDR1 and CDR2 (germline): SGHNT, YYREEE (reference sequence). CDR3 length equals 15 residues. CDR3 sequence: CASSLGGTGLNIQYF. In nucleotides, the CDR3 is TGTGCCAGCAGCCTCGGAGGGACAGGGCTTAACATTCAGTACTTC.

The CDR3 coding sequence is TGTGCCAGCAGTTACCCGGGACAGGGGATCGATACGCAGTATTTT. Translated: CASSYPGQGIDTQYF. The chain couples TRBV6-5 to TRBJ2-3; the match to TRBD1 covers 10 bases. The germline V gene has CDR1 MNHEY and CDR2 SVGAGI. The CDR3 length is 15 residues. Losses at the gene ends were 2 bases for V and 6 bases for J; bases not matched to a gene: 5.

The J gene is TRBJ1-5, the V gene TRBV4-3; D unresolved. V gave up 3 bases and J gave up 0 bases, with 12 bases separating them. CDR1 and CDR2 from the germline V gene are LGHNA and YSLEER. The CDR3 totals 16 residues. The CDR3 DNA sequence: TGCGCCAGCAGCCAGAACAGCGAAATTAGCAATCAGCCCCAGCATTTT. The encoded protein is CASSQNSEISNQPQHF.

The chain couples TRBV7-2 to TRBJ1-1; no definite D call. Germline CDR1 SGHTA, CDR2 FQGNSA. This CDR3 contains 15 residues. V lost 1 base to trimming and J lost 1 base, with 10 bases between them. The CDR3 reads CASSLGPLRNTEAFF. The CDR3 coding sequence is TGTGCCAGCAGCTTAGGCCCTTTGAGGAACACTGAAGCTTTCTTT.

Only a few counts were recorded for this clone. J is TRBJ1-2 and V is TRBV7-6; D is perhaps TRBD1 (5 bases). The CDR3 length is 18 residues. Germline values: CDR1 SGHVS, CDR2 FNYEAQ. V was clipped by 1 base and J by 2 bases, with 20 bases between them. The CDR3 protein is CASSLGQGRALGNYGYTF. The CDR3 DNA is TGTGCCAGCAGCTTAGGGCAGGGCAGGGCCTTGGGGAACTATGGCTACACCTTC.

The chain joins TRBV25-1 to TRBJ2-6, with D unresolved. This CDR3 has 18 amino acids. Germline V gene sequence: CDR1 MGHDK, CDR2 SYGVNS. Trimming stripped 1 base from V and 2 bases from J, with 15 bases between. The CDR3 DNA follows: TGTGCCAGCAGTGAATTGGGTGTCGTAGATCCTGGGGCCAACGTCCTGACTTTC. As protein: CASSELGVVDPGANVLTF.

The CDR3 nucleotides read TGTGCCAGCACCATAGACAGGGCCACAGATACGCAGTATTTT. Translating gives CASTIDRATDTQYF. J is TRBJ2-3 and V is TRBV5-4; 7 bases are shared with TRBD1. This CDR3 contains 14 residues. Germline lookup yields CDR1 SGHNT and CDR2 YYREEE (reference sequence). V was pared by 6 bases and J by 2 bases, with 6 bases of the junction left unmatched.

This clone was detected a few times. This chain uses TRBV4-2 with TRBJ1-2; D gene ambiguous. The CDR3 totals 14 residues. V lost 1 base to trimming and J lost 5 bases, with 11 bases between them. Germline V lookup: CDR1 LGHNA, CDR2 YNFKEQ. CDR3 DNA: TGTGCCAGCAGCCAAGCCCCAGTGGGGTATGGCTACACCTTC. This sequence encodes CASSQAPVGYGYTF.

CDR3 sequence (DNA): TGTGCCTGGACATTTAAGGGACAGGACTACGAGCAGTACTTC. It translates to CAWTFKGQDYEQYF. The J gene is TRBJ2-5, the V gene TRBV30; TRBD1 aligns across 8 bases. The better agreement between TRBJ2-7 and the DNA end casts doubt on the J call. Germline CDR1 GTSNPN, CDR2 SVGIG (reference sequence). The CDR3 has 14 residues.

The rearrangement uses TRBV4-1 and TRBJ1-6, with D possibly being TRBD1 (5 bases). The CDR3 is made up of 17 amino acids. The germline CDR1 and CDR2 sequences are MGHRA and YSYEKL. Trimming removed 0 bases at V and 4 bases at J, with 13 bases between. The CDR3 sequence: CASSQDRESSYNSPLHF. CDR3 nucleotide sequence: TGCGCCAGCAGCCAAGACAGGGAAAGCTCTTATAATTCACCCCTCCACTTT.

This clone was detected once. The chain is built from TRBV28 and TRBJ1-2; D call uncertain. Trimming stripped 5 bases from V and 4 bases from J, with 17 bases between. The CDR3 extends over 15 amino acids. In germline, CDR1 is MDHEN, CDR2 SYDVKM. In DNA form, the CDR3 reads TGTGCCAGCAGTCCCTCCCTAATGCCCTCCTATGGCTACACCTTC. This gives the protein CASSPSLMPSYGYTF.

This clone has only one observation. The V call is TRBV2, the J call TRBJ2-7; weak D call: TRBD2 (5 bases). This CDR3 spans 15 amino acids. The germline V gene encodes CDR1 SNHLY and CDR2 FYNNEI. Trimming took 6 bases from V and 0 from J, leaving 15 bases between them. CDR3 DNA: TGTGCCAGCAGCGAGACTACTCAGAGCTCCTACGAGCAGTACTTC. This translates into CASSETTQSSYEQYF.

The gene calls are TRBV5-4 and TRBJ1-2; D uncertain. Deletions cut 0 bases from V and 7 bases from J, with 13 bases between. Germline CDR1 is SGHNT and CDR2 is YYREEE (reference sequence). This CDR3 region has 14 residues. The CDR3 nucleotides are TGTGCCAGCAGCTTGGACATAGTAGTCGCTGGCTACACCTTC. Protein: CASSLDIVVAGYTF.

The V call is TRBV5-1, the J call TRBJ2-1; 9 bases agree with TRBD1. The germline V gene has CDR1 SGHRS and CDR2 YFSETQ. The length of the CDR3 is 15 residues. J gave up 1 base and V 4 bases, and 3 bases lay outside the gene matches. The CDR3 DNA reads TGCGCCAGCAGCGCCGGACAGGGGTCCTACAATGAGCAGTTCTTC. Its translation is CASSAGQGSYNEQFF.

CDR3 region: CASSLGFLSTGQETQYF. The CDR3 DNA follows: TGTGCCAGCAGCTTAGGCTTCTTATCAACCGGCCAAGAGACCCAGTACTTC. V is TRBV7-8 and J is TRBJ2-5, with D uncertain. The CDR3 runs to 17 residues. Germline CDR1 and CDR2: SGHVS and FQNEAQ. Trimming removed 1 base from V and 1 base from J, with 16 bases in between.